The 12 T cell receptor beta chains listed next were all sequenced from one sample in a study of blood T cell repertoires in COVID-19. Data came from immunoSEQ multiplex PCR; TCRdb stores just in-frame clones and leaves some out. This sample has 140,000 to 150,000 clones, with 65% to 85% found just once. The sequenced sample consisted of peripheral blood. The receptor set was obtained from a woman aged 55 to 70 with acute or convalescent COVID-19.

The CDR3 coding sequence is TGTGCCAGCTCACCAGGTGGGACAGGCTACGAGCAGTACTTC. Amino acids: CASSPGGTGYEQYF. The chain joins TRBV18 to TRBJ2-7, with TRBD1 matching over 8 bases. Trimming took 2 bases from V and 3 from J; bases not matched to a gene: 3. Germline V gene lookup returns CDR1 KGHSH and CDR2 LQKENI. The CDR3 runs 14 residues.

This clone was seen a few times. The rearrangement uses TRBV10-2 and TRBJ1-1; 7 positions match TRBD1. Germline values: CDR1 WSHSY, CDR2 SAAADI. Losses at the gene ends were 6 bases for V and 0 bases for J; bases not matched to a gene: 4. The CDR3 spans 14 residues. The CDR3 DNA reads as TGCGCCAGCAGGGCAACAGGGGTGAACACTGAAGCTTTCTTT. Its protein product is CASRATGVNTEAFF.

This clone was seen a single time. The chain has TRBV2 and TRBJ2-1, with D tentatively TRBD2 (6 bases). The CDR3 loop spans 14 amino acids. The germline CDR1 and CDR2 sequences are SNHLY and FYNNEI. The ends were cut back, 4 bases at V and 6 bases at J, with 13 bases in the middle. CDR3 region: CASSGLGRGNEQFF. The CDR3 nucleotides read TGTGCCAGCAGTGGACTAGGTCGGGGCAATGAGCAGTTCTTC.

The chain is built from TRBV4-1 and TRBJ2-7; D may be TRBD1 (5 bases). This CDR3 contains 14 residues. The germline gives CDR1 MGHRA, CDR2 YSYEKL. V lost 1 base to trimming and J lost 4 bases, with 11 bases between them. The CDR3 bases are TGCGCCAGCAGCCAAGTAAAGGCAGGGTACGAGCAGTACTTC. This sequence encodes CASSQVKAGYEQYF.

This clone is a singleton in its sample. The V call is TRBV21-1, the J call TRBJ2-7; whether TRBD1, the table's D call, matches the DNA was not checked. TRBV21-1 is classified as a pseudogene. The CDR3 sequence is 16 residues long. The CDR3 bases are TGTGCCAGCAGCCATCCCAACAGGGGAGTACCCTACGAGCAGTACTTC. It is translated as CASSHPNRGVPYEQYF.

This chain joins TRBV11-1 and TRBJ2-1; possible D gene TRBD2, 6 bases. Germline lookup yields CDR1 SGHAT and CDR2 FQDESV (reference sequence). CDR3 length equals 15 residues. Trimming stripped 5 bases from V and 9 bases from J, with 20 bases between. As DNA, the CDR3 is TGTGCCAGCAGCCCACGTTGGGCTAGCGTAACTGAGCAGTTCTTC. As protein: CASSPRWASVTEQFF.

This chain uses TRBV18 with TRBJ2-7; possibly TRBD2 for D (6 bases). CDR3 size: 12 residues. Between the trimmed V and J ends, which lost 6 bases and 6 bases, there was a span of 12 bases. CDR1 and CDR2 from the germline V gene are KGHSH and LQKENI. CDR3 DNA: TGTGCCAGCTCTCGGCGTAGCGGCGAGCAGTACTTC. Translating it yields CASSRRSGEQYF.

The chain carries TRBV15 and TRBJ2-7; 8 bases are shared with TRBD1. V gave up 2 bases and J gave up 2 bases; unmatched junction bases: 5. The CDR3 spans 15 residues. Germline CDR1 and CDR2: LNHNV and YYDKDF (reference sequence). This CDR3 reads CATSRQRQGTYEQYF. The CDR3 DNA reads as TGTGCCACCAGCAGACAAAGACAGGGGACCTACGAGCAGTACTTC. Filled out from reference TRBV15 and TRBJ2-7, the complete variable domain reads DAMVIQNPRYQVTQFGKPVTLSCSQTLNHNVMYWYQQKSSQAPKLLFHYYDKDFNNEADTPDNFQSRRPNTSFCFLDIRSPGLGDTAMYLCATSRQRQGTYEQYFGPGTRLTVT.

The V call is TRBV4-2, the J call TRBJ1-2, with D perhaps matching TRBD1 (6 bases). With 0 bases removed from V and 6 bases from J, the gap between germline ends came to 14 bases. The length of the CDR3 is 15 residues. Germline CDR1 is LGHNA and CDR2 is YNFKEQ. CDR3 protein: CASSQDLSGANGYTF. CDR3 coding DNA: TGTGCCAGCAGCCAAGATTTGTCAGGGGCAAATGGCTACACCTTC.

The CDR3 coding sequence is TGTGCCAGCAGTCACCCAGGGTCCGAGCAGTACTTC. Translating it yields CASSHPGSEQYF. The chain recombines TRBV12-3 or TRBV12-4 with TRBJ2-7, with D possibly matching TRBD1 (5 bases). V was cut by 5 bases and J by 6 bases, with 11 bases left in between. The CDR3 has 12 residues.

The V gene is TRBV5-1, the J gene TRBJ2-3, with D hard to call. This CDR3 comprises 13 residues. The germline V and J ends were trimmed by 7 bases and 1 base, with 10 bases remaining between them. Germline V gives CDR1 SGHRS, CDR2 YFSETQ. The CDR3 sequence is CASHVPGTDTQYF. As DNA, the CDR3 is TGCGCCAGCCACGTCCCAGGCACAGATACGCAGTATTTT.

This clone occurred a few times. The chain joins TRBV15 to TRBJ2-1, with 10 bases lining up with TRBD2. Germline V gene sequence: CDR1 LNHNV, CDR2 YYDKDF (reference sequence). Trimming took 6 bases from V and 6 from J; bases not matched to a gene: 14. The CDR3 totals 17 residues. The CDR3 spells CATRDRRRLAGINEQFF. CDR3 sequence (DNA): TGTGCCACCAGGGACAGGCGACGACTAGCGGGTATCAATGAGCAGTTCTTC.